The rows below give T cell receptor beta chains drawn from one sample of a study of blood T cells in healthy people across ages. TCRdb re-called the 5' RACE reads through MiXCR, storing one row per CDR3 protein. Here the sample spans about 780,000 distinct CDR3 sequences, about 46% being singletons. Sequencing used blood. The receptors here all came from a man older than 75 in good health. The conserved cysteine and the conserved F or W are not part of the CDR3 here. Each record gives: CDR3 protein, V gene.

CDR3aa: ASSQARLRDRGRNEQY
v_gene: TRBV4-1

CDR3aa: ASSPGTVRQETQY
v_gene: TRBV28

CDR3aa: ASSPTGRSDQPQH
v_gene: TRBV18

CDR3aa: ASSLEAGRLAAEQY
v_gene: TRBV7-2

CDR3aa: SASPPQDTQY
v_gene: TRBV20-1

CDR3aa: SVSRGGYEKLF
v_gene: TRBV29-1

CDR3aa: ASSLVGWVGSLRNEQY
v_gene: TRBV7-9

CDR3aa: AISEAGQGSEKLF
v_gene: TRBV10-3

CDR3aa: ASSSLGGTYNEQF
v_gene: TRBV28

CDR3aa: ASTIRLAGESGTQY
v_gene: TRBV6-6

CDR3aa: ASSLVRIAYEQY
v_gene: TRBV5-6

CDR3aa: TSSSTNSGYAYNEQF
v_gene: TRBV27

CDR3aa: ASILSRTDTEAF
v_gene: TRBV6-2/TRBV6-3

CDR3aa: AARLGVSHEQY
v_gene: TRBV6-5

CDR3aa: ASSLSGRAEQF
v_gene: TRBV27

CDR3aa: ASSPRTSGPYSGANVLT
v_gene: TRBV3-1

CDR3aa: ASSLASARRETQY
v_gene: TRBV5-1

CDR3aa: ASSTDARAFYEQY
v_gene: TRBV6-6

CDR3aa: ASSQDLVAAYNEQF
v_gene: TRBV4-1

CDR3aa: AGSLSTLQGANTGELF
v_gene: TRBV7-9

CDR3aa: ASSSPGPVLRTQY
v_gene: TRBV11-1

CDR3aa: ASSLLGSGRQF
v_gene: TRBV27

CDR3aa: ASNTVEQF
v_gene: TRBV7-9

CDR3aa: ASSYRTGDGYT
v_gene: TRBV7-9

CDR3aa: ASSGLGRVNQPQH
v_gene: TRBV6-1

CDR3aa: AISGGDQETQY
v_gene: TRBV10-3

CDR3aa: ASGGRALETQY
v_gene: TRBV28

CDR3aa: ATSAGTSGGAVITDTQY
v_gene: TRBV24-1

CDR3aa: SAPVPGRVYEQY
v_gene: TRBV20-1

CDR3aa: ASSTSGGQGAKGGYT
v_gene: TRBV7-3

CDR3aa: SARVVETQY
v_gene: TRBV20-1

CDR3aa: ASRGGTNSYNEQF
v_gene: TRBV27

CDR3aa: ASSYRGQGANYGYT
v_gene: TRBV6-5

CDR3aa: ASSSASGSRNEQF
v_gene: TRBV5-1

CDR3aa: ASSRGRGGGYGYT
v_gene: TRBV14

CDR3aa: SVEVTGGGSGNTIY
v_gene: TRBV29-1

CDR3aa: ASSSTAAGSYEQY
v_gene: TRBV3-1

CDR3aa: AIGVDSPNSPLH
v_gene: TRBV10-3

CDR3aa: SVEARQGFNEQF
v_gene: TRBV29-1

CDR3aa: SVSTGGIYEQY
v_gene: TRBV29-1

CDR3aa: ASSLKTGTPNEQY
v_gene: TRBV7-2

CDR3aa: ASSVSGGLSETQY
v_gene: TRBV18

CDR3aa: SVEDGWTVYGYT
v_gene: TRBV29-1

CDR3aa: ASSLGGLAANPYEQY
v_gene: TRBV7-2

CDR3aa: ASSQLTSGRADTQY
v_gene: TRBV4-1

CDR3aa: SAEGTGPTDTQY
v_gene: TRBV20-1

CDR3aa: ASSLAFNSGANVLT
v_gene: TRBV5-1

CDR3aa: ASSLDRTSGSYGEQY
v_gene: TRBV7-2

CDR3aa: ASRQTRLAGGPSTDTQY
v_gene: TRBV12-3/TRBV12-4

CDR3aa: ASSLSQQGYTGELF
v_gene: TRBV27

CDR3aa: SVEDRSGAYEQY
v_gene: TRBV29-1

CDR3aa: SVGTGTYEQY
v_gene: TRBV29-1